This T cell receptor (beta chain) was documented in a study of T cell repertoires in cytomegalovirus infection. Study-wide background: Both CMV infection and a matching HLA type were indicated by public TCR beta signatures. Study-level results: CMV-specific TCR beta clonotypes restricted by HLA-C were the ones dominating the ex vivo response. Individuals carrying CMV plus the relevant HLA were identified by cumulative frequency of public TCR beta families.

TCRdb re-called the reads through MiXCR, storing one row per CDR3 protein. The table records about 180,000 distinct CDR3 sequences, 17% of them present only once. There are 15 residues in the CDR3. Germline CDR1 and CDR2: SGHTA and FQGNSA. V dropped 4 bases and J dropped 2 bases, with 14 bases sitting between them. Comment on this clonotype: Its target is unknown.

The TCR was taken from a human donor in good health (CMV status not recorded). Some clones in this sample may be carry-over from other donors' samples. This rearrangement joins TRBV7-2 to TRBJ1-2; the D gene is possibly TRBD1 (5 bases). Sample: CD8+ T cells from PBMCs. The CDR3 region has the DNA TGTGCCAGCAGCTCTCTGGGGGAACCGAACTATGGCTACACCTTC. Translation: CASSSLGEPNYGYTF.